This paragraph reports one T cell receptor beta chain. Antigen specificity is unknown. This sample is part of a study of cytomegalovirus exposure and HLA in healthy donors. This CDR3 contains 20 residues. The J segment lost 0 bases and the V segment lost 2 bases, leaving 11 bases of the junction unmatched. CDR1 and CDR2 (germline): WNHNN, SYGVQD (reference sequence). Broader study findings: Confirmation in vitro established that a few CMV-associated chains were specific for CMV antigens. Approximately 160 TCR beta chains were listed as cytomegalovirus-associated. Most observed TCR sequences were rare, whereas some public TCRs were detected in many donors. Later, an analysis found that TCR clusters from the first cohort tended to co-occur in the roughly 110 validation repertoires.

This table comes from immunoSEQ multiplex PCR, and its TCRdb copy is limited to in-frame clones, with some not included. The sample records more than 80,000 clones, about 96% being singletons. Sequencing was carried out using PBMCs. The source of this sequence is a woman between 18 and 29 years old in good health and CMV-seronegative. This sequence joins TRBV10-1 and TRBJ2-1; 12 bases match TRBD2. CDR3 DNA sequence: TGCGCCAGCAGTGAGCCAAGGACTAGCGGGAAGTCGAGCTCCTACAATGAGCAGTTCTTC. Protein product: CASSEPRTSGKSSSYNEQFF.